The next 29 T cell receptor beta chains were all read from a single sample in a study of T cell responses to AZD1222 COVID-19 vaccine. Only in-frame clones appear in the TCRdb table, and some are missing; sequencing was by immunoSEQ multiplex PCR. Of some 120,000 clones listed, roughly 84% are singletons. Sequences were derived from peripheral blood, sampled on day 0 of AZD1222 vaccination. The source is an adult in good health.

This clone was seen a few times. The genes are TRBV28 and TRBJ1-1; the D gene is possibly TRBD1 (5 bases). The V end was cut by 5 bases, the J end by 1 base, with 11 bases between. This CDR3 has 14 amino acids. CDR1 is MDHEN, CDR2 SYDVKM, per germline. This CDR3 reads CASSPGGENTEAFF. The CDR3 DNA is TGTGCCAGCAGTCCCGGGGGGGAGAACACTGAAGCTTTCTTT. Full variable domain (outside the CDR3, taken from reference TRBV28 and TRBJ1-1): DVKVTQSSRYLVKRTGEKVFLECVQDMDHENMFWYRQDPGLGLRLIYFSYDVKMKEKGDIPEGYSVSREKKERFSLILESASTNQTSMYLCASSPGGENTEAFFGQGTRLTVV.

In its sample, this clone was seen a few times. This rearrangement joins TRBV12-3 or TRBV12-4 to TRBJ1-2, with D possibly being TRBD1 (5 bases). Trimming took 7 bases from V and 4 from J, leaving 13 bases between them. The CDR3 has 13 amino acids. CDR3 in DNA: TGTGCCAGCACCCTGGGACGTTTCTATGGCTACACCTTC. Translated, it gives CASTLGRFYGYTF.

The rearrangement joins TRBV2 to TRBJ1-3; D ambiguous. There are 13 residues in the CDR3. V shed 8 bases and J shed 0 bases, with 8 bases lying between them. CDR1 is SNHLY, CDR2 FYNNEI, per germline. The DNA for the CDR3 is TGTGCCAGCGCCAGCAACTCTGGAAACACCATATATTTT. Its protein is CASASNSGNTIYF.

The rearrangement uses TRBV7-6 and TRBJ2-3; D gene unclear. V was trimmed by 3 bases and J by 2 bases, leaving 9 bases between them. The CDR3 runs 14 residues. From germline, CDR1 is SGHVS and CDR2 FNYEAQ. The CDR3 loop is CASSLTSYTDTQYF. CDR3 in DNA: TGTGCCAGCAGCTTGACTTCGTACACAGATACGCAGTATTTT. Full variable domain (remainder filled in from reference TRBV7-6 and TRBJ2-3): GAGVSQSPRYKVTKRGQDVALRCDPISGHVSLYWYRQALGQGPEFLTYFNYEAQQDKSGLPNDRFSAERPEGSISTLTIQRTEQRDSAMYRCASSLTSYTDTQYFGPGTRLTVL.

The chain recombines TRBV4-3 with TRBJ1-1; D is unclear. Germline CDR1 LGHNA, CDR2 YSLEER. This CDR3 contains 15 residues. V was cut by 0 bases and J by 3 bases, with 11 bases left in between. CDR3 DNA sequence: TGCGCCAGCAGCCAAGATCGAGAGAGACACACTGAAGCTTTCTTT. It translates to CASSQDRERHTEAFF.

The rearrangement uses TRBV30 and TRBJ2-1, with TRBD2 matching over 8 bases. The CDR3 sequence is 18 residues long. V lost 0 bases, J lost 5 bases, and 15 bases stayed unmatched. CDR1 and CDR2 from the germline V gene are GTSNPN and SVGIG (reference sequence). CDR3 amino acids: CAWSVGPGGTTSNNEQFF. The CDR3 nucleotides read TGTGCCTGGAGTGTCGGACCGGGGGGGACCACTTCGAACAATGAGCAGTTCTTC.

The chain recombines TRBV10-3 with TRBJ1-6, with TRBD1 matching 7 bases. Trimming cost V 11 bases and J 5 bases; bases outside gene matches: 9. Per the germline V gene, CDR1 is ENHRY and CDR2 is SYGVKD. There are 14 residues in the CDR3. The CDR3 DNA reads as TGTGCCGCCAGGACAGGACTTGATAATTCACCCCTCCACTTT. It is translated as CAARTGLDNSPLHF.

V usage is TRBV3-1 (or the pseudogene TRBV3-2) and J usage is TRBJ1-2; no clear D gene. Trimming took 1 base from V and 7 from J, leaving 10 bases between them. The CDR3 consists of 13 residues. CDR1 and CDR2 from the germline V gene are LGHDT and YNNKEL (reference sequence). The CDR3: CASSQAIRSGYTF. Written as DNA, the CDR3 is TGTGCCAGCAGCCAAGCAATTCGGTCTGGCTACACCTTC.

The chain's CDR3 is CASIAGADSGNTIYF. As DNA, the CDR3 is TGTGCCAGCATCGCCGGGGCAGACTCTGGAAACACCATATATTTT. This rearrangement joins TRBV6-5 to TRBJ1-3; D perhaps matches TRBD1 (5 bases). CDR1 and CDR2 (germline): MNHEY, SVGAGI. The CDR3 loop spans 15 amino acids. V was trimmed by 7 bases and J by 0 bases, leaving 13 bases between them.

This clone was seen more than once but under ten times. CDR3 residues: CASSVGVDRAPLHF. CDR3 DNA sequence: TGTGCCAGCAGCGTAGGCGTCGACAGGGCACCCCTCCACTTT. The chain recombines TRBV9 with TRBJ1-6, with 7 bases fitting TRBD1. Germline V gene sequence: CDR1 SGDLS, CDR2 YYNGEE. V was clipped by 0 bases and J by 11 bases; unmatched bases: 5. CDR3 length: 14 amino acids.

The genes are TRBV29-1 and TRBJ2-3; possibly TRBD1 for D (6 bases). Per the germline V gene, CDR1 is SQVTM and CDR2 is ANQGSEA. This CDR3 contains 16 residues. V lost 7 bases to trimming and J lost 0 bases, with 20 bases between them. In nucleotides, the CDR3 is TGCAGCGCCGAGGGTGCAGGGACACTTAGCACAGATACGCAGTATTTT. As protein: CSAEGAGTLSTDTQYF.

The V call is TRBV9, the J call TRBJ1-2; TRBD1 matches at 10 bases. The CDR3 has 13 residues. The V gene end was trimmed by 3 bases and the J gene end by 6 bases; junction bases not matched to a gene: 2. Germline lookup yields CDR1 SGDLS and CDR2 YYNGEE. DNA of the CDR3: TGTGCCAGCAGCGCCGGGACAGGGGATGGCTACACCTTC. Amino acid sequence: CASSAGTGDGYTF.

The chain combines TRBV12-3 or TRBV12-4 with TRBJ1-6, with a weak D call TRBD1 (5 bases). This CDR3 contains 12 residues. Deletions cut 7 bases from V and 7 bases from J, with 8 bases between. The CDR3 coding sequence is TGTGCCAGCAAGAGACAGAATTCACCCCTCCACTTT. It specifies CASKRQNSPLHF.

This clone was observed a single time. V is TRBV9 and J is TRBJ1-1; 8 positions match TRBD1. V lost 3 bases and J lost 6; bases outside the gene matches: 10. The CDR3 consists of 15 residues. Germline V gene lookup returns CDR1 SGDLS and CDR2 YYNGEE. CDR3 in amino acids: CASSARTGSGAEAFF. The CDR3, as DNA: TGTGCCAGCAGCGCGAGGACAGGGTCAGGCGCTGAAGCTTTCTTT.

The chain links TRBV7-3 to TRBJ2-2, with D unresolved. In germline, CDR1 is SGHTA, CDR2 FQGTGA. V lost 3 bases, J lost 6 bases, and 8 bases lay in between. The CDR3 contains 13 residues. DNA of the CDR3: TGTGCCAGCAGCTTGTCTTCGGCCGGGGAGCTGTTTTTT. Its translation is CASSLSSAGELFF.

The V gene is TRBV10-2, the J gene TRBJ2-1, with 7 bases lining up with TRBD1. V was clipped by 0 bases and J by 2 bases; unmatched bases: 4. The CDR3 loop spans 16 amino acids. The germline V gene encodes CDR1 WSHSY and CDR2 SAAADI. The CDR3 region is CASSESFGQAYNEQFF. In DNA, the CDR3 is TGCGCCAGCAGTGAGTCGTTCGGACAGGCCTACAATGAGCAGTTCTTC.

This chain links TRBV7-2 with TRBJ2-3, with 9 bases lining up with TRBD2. The CDR3 contains 13 residues. CDR1 SGHTA and CDR2 FQGNSA come from the germline V gene. V shed 4 bases and J 5 bases; nucleotides not matched to a gene: 1. Here the CDR3 reads CASSSTSGDTQYF. The CDR3 DNA reads TGTGCCAGCAGCTCGACTAGCGGAGATACGCAGTATTTT.

The chain is built from TRBV11-2 and TRBJ1-1, with D unresolved. V was pared by 5 bases and J by 1 base, with 14 bases between. The V gene's germline CDR1 is SGHAT and CDR2 FQNNGV. The CDR3 spans 15 residues. CDR3 amino acids: CASSGLGLGNTEAFF. As DNA, the CDR3 is TGTGCCAGCAGCGGATTGGGTTTGGGGAACACTGAAGCTTTCTTT.

This rearrangement joins TRBV2 to TRBJ1-5; D not certain. There are 12 residues in the CDR3. Per germline, CDR1 SNHLY and CDR2 FYNNEI. Deletions cut 6 bases from V and 5 bases from J, with 8 bases between. DNA of the CDR3: TGTGCCAGCAGAGCCCTCTATCAGCCCCAGCATTTT. This sequence encodes CASRALYQPQHF.

The chain is built from TRBV5-1 and TRBJ2-3; D gene ambiguous. CDR1 SGHRS and CDR2 YFSETQ come from the germline V gene. The V gene lost 1 base and the J gene lost 2 bases, with 8 bases spanning the gap. CDR3 length: 14 amino acids. This CDR3 is CASSLLGVTDTQYF. CDR3 nucleotide sequence: TGCGCCAGCAGCTTGTTAGGCGTCACAGATACGCAGTATTTT.

In DNA, the CDR3 is TGTGCCATCAGTGAGCGGGGCCAAAACACCATATATTTT. This sequence encodes CAISERGQNTIYF. The V gene is TRBV10-3, the J gene TRBJ1-3; D may be TRBD1 (5 bases). The V and J ends lost 2 bases and 6 bases respectively, with 8 bases between them. The CDR3 runs 13 residues. In germline, CDR1 is ENHRY, CDR2 SYGVKD.

The chain has TRBV27 and TRBJ1-2; TRBD1 aligns across 7 bases. Unmatched junction bases numbered 8, after V lost 5 bases and J lost 8 bases. CDR1 is MNHEY, CDR2 SMNVEV, per germline (reference sequence). CDR3 length: 13 residues. This CDR3 is CASSPDRSWGYTF. As DNA, the CDR3 is TGTGCCAGCAGTCCGGACAGGAGTTGGGGCTACACCTTC.

The V gene is TRBV7-2, the J gene TRBJ2-3, with D hard to call. The CDR3 has 15 amino acids. CDR1 and CDR2 (germline): SGHTA, FQGNSA. Trimming left V 1 base short and J 4 bases short, with 12 bases between. CDR3 region: CASSLVSSDADTQYF. The CDR3 DNA sequence: TGTGCCAGCAGCTTAGTATCCAGCGACGCAGATACGCAGTATTTT. Full variable domain (outside the CDR3, taken from reference TRBV7-2 and TRBJ2-3): GAGVSQSPSNKVTEKGKDVELRCDPISGHTALYWYRQSLGQGLEFLIYFQGNSAPDKSGLPSDRFSAERTGGSVSTLTIQRTQQEDSAVYLCASSLVSSDADTQYFGPGTRLTVL.

This chain joins TRBV2 and TRBJ1-1; possibly TRBD1 for D (5 bases). Trimming left V 3 bases short and J 1 base short, with 9 bases between. Germline V gene sequence: CDR1 SNHLY, CDR2 FYNNEI. This CDR3 contains 14 residues. The CDR3 nucleotides read TGTGCCAGCAGTGATAGGCAGGGGAACACTGAAGCTTTCTTT. Translating it yields CASSDRQGNTEAFF. Full variable domain (missing parts from reference TRBV2 and TRBJ1-1): EPEVTQTPSHQVTQMGQEVILRCVPISNHLYFYWYRQILGQKVEFLVSFYNNEISEKSEIFDDQFSVERPDGSNFTLKIRSTKLEDSAMYFCASSDRQGNTEAFFGQGTRLTVV.

The count of this clone is one. The V and J genes are TRBV6-1 and TRBJ1-5; D remains ambiguous. The V gene's germline CDR1 is MNHNS and CDR2 SASEGT. This CDR3 has 14 amino acids. Between the trimmed V and J ends, which lost 3 bases and 6 bases, there was a span of 12 bases. CDR3 residues: CASSETNAGQPQHF. For the CDR3, the DNA is TGTGCCAGCAGTGAGACCAATGCGGGTCAGCCCCAGCATTTT.

The chain couples TRBV19 to TRBJ2-7, with D perhaps matching TRBD2 (5 bases). CDR1 is LNHDA, CDR2 SQIVND, per germline (reference sequence). V lost 3 bases, J lost 2 bases, and 14 bases lay in between. The CDR3 covers 15 residues. The chain's CDR3 is CASSISASYTYEQYF. The CDR3, as DNA: TGTGCCAGTAGTATCTCGGCTAGCTACACCTACGAGCAGTACTTC.

V and J are TRBV11-2 and TRBJ1-3; TRBD1 aligns across 9 bases. V dropped 4 bases and J dropped 4; count of bases not matched to a gene: 11. Germline V gives CDR1 SGHAT, CDR2 FQNNGV. This CDR3 has 17 residues. CDR3 sequence (DNA): TGTGCCAGCAGCTCCACGGGCGGGACAGGGTTCGGAAACACCATATATTTT. Residues: CASSSTGGTGFGNTIYF.

The chain uses TRBV15 and TRBJ1-5; a weak D match, TRBD1 (5 bases). CDR1 is LNHNV, CDR2 YYDKDF, per germline (reference sequence). This CDR3 spans 15 amino acids. Trimming stripped 1 base from V and 4 bases from J, with 11 bases between. CDR3 coding DNA: TGTGCCACCAGCAGAGCAAGGGGAGAAAATCAGCCCCAGCATTTT. Translation: CATSRARGENQPQHF.

The genes are TRBV7-3 and TRBJ2-3; the match to TRBD2 covers 8 bases. From germline, CDR1 is SGHTA and CDR2 FQGTGA. CDR3 length: 15 amino acids. After removal of 5 bases from V and 5 bases from J, the junction contained 9 bases not matched to a gene. The CDR3 loop is CASSAGLAPRDTQYF. CDR3 nucleotides: TGTGCCAGCAGCGCAGGACTAGCACCTAGAGATACGCAGTATTTT.